This T cell receptor beta chain was sequenced in a study of blood T cells in healthy people across ages (dated by TCRdb to about 2015). Regarding the study in general: Template switching captured roughly one uniquely barcoded TCR beta cDNA molecule per two T cells in model experiments. The study measured age-related changes in TCR beta repertoire diversity using deep sequencing normalized with unique cDNA molecular identifiers. Four age groups were formed from the donors: young (average approximately 16 years), middle-aged (roughly 38), aged (roughly 59) and long-lived (less than 85). To avoid experimental bias, donors of different ages were spread randomly across the sequencing lanes. For two donors (one aged 18 to 30 and one aged 80 or older), the study analyzed two additional independent replicas of 1 million unique cDNA reads from the same blood draw. Study-level results and caveats: Because donor CMV infection status was unknown, age-related changes in expanded clonotypes were potentially confounded. Total diversity estimates from one million sequenced T cells were considered lower bounds and underestimates. Observed TCR beta diversity per million T cells fell roughly linearly with age, and a significant reduction was already apparent by age around 40. Conclusive comparison of naive and antigen-experienced compartments was prevented by the profiling of bulk unsorted PBMCs. Compared with the aged group, the long-lived group had more naive CD4+ T cells, fewer expanded clones and increased TCR diversity, suggesting age selection. There was a strong correlation between observed TCR beta diversity and the percentage of naive T cells measured by flow cytometry.

The method was 5' RACE. The sequencer listed for this sample is Illumina HiSeq 2500. A second roughly 6 to 11 cycle PCR used a sample-barcoded 5' primer and a J-beta primer mix. Each TCR beta cDNA molecule received a unique molecular identifier from a template-switch 5' adaptor carrying 12 random nucleotides. Each sample yielded at least 2.5 million CDR3-containing paired-end reads. All of the RNA was converted into first-strand cDNA using the Mint cDNA synthesis kit, with a TRBC-specific oligonucleotide serving as the primer. All cDNA was treated with uracil-DNA glycosylase and then went through a first 18-cycle PCR with the universal primers M1SS and BC2_uni_R. The study's processing was this. For normalization, 1 million high-quality reads, each with a distinct molecular identifier, were randomly selected from each sample. Instead of being binned into consensus sequences, reads that shared molecular identifiers were thrown out. MiTCR, with a Q25 quality threshold and the strictest error-elimination algorithm, was used for CDR3 identification, clonotype clustering and error correction. A nonparametric unseen species model with Euler transformation was used to estimate lower-bound total TCR beta diversity. TCRdb itself trimmed the public reads at Q25 with fastp, ran MiXCR and retained productive beta chains. Rows are combined by CDR3 protein, so each entry shows the most common genes and DNA. The V and J calls come from TCRdb's annotation, not from the publication. This sample comprises 580,000 or so distinct CDR3 sequences, roughly 48% of them detected only once. The leading ten clones occupy 20% to 25% of the sample.

Donors were 30 to 45 systemically healthy Caucasian individuals from Russia aged 6 to 90 years. Each donor gave 8 to 10 milliliters of peripheral blood, collected into EDTA-treated Vacutainer tubes. Ficoll-Paque density-gradient centrifugation was used to isolate PBMCs, with at least 6 million obtained per sample. Total RNA was extracted from PBMCs with Trizol reagent, with at least 6 micrograms obtained per sample. The percentages of naive CD45RAhigh/CD27high T cells were determined by flow cytometry on a PBMC aliquot from every donor. Notes on this clonotype: The clone's antigen remains unknown. Base qualities are missing; no much larger clone stands one base away.

Counted from cysteine to phenylalanine, this CDR3 has 11 amino acids. CDR3 DNA only is kept here, 33 bases in frame from base 1. The germline V gene encodes CDR1 SGHDN and CDR2 FVKESK. At the junction V is shortened by 6 bases and J by 6 bases, with 9 bases in between. This receptor was obtained from a man older than 75 in good health. The rearrangement joined TRBV14 to TRBJ2-7; TRBD2 is possibly the D segment (5 matching bases). The sample consisted of blood. CDR3 region: CASSGGPEQYF. The DNA reads as follows: TGTGCCAGCAGTGGAGGTCCCGAGCAGTACTTC.